This T cell receptor (beta chain) was obtained from a study of blood T cells in healthy people across ages. The CDR3 totals 13 residues. Germline V gene sequence: CDR1 MNHEY, CDR2 SVGAGI. With a J-beta primer mix and a sample-barcoded 5' primer, a second PCR ran 7 to 11 cycles. TCRdb re-analysed the 5' RACE reads in MiXCR, keeping a single row per CDR3 protein. The table records around 1,800,000 distinct CDR3 sequences, about two fifths of them present only once. In this sample, this clonotype turned up a few times. Sequenced input: blood. The TCR originated in a human donor in good health. The V gene is TRBV6-5, the J gene TRBJ2-4; 7 bases line up with TRBD2. Judging by the DNA end, TRBJ2-7 fits better; the J call may be wrong. This CDR3 reads CASKTSGTNEQYF. The CDR3 bases are TGTGCCAGCAAAACATCCGGGACTAACGAGCAGTACTTC.